A selection of T cell receptor beta chains follows, all from one sample in a study of cytomegalovirus exposure and HLA in healthy donors. Using immunoSEQ multiplex PCR, the repertoire was profiled, and TCRdb retains in-frame clones only, with some absent. The sample lists 150,000 to 200,000 clones; 75% were seen once. The specimen was PBMCs. These receptors all stem from a woman in her thirties or forties in good health and CMV-seropositive. Each CDR3 is given without its conserved first and last residue.

v_call	j_call	cdr3_aa
TRBV18	TRBJ2-5	ASSNTGAQETQY
TRBV28	TRBJ2-1	ASSTRTSGSNEQF
TRBV6-6	TRBJ2-2	ASSQESAGELF
TRBV4-3	TRBJ2-7	ASSQDWQGGYEQY
TRBV2	TRBJ1-5	ASSTLGMGSNQPQH
TRBV7-7	TRBJ2-2	ASSLDGTPNTGELF
TRBV6-5	TRBJ2-7	ASSYSYRNPYEQY
TRBV2	TRBJ2-7	ASSKGRDSAYEQY
TRBV5-4	TRBJ1-1	ASKRWGTGGNTEAF
TRBV9	TRBJ2-5	ASSVGQPNQETQY
TRBV7-2	TRBJ2-1	ASRSRGGLAVDNEQF
TRBV2	TRBJ1-3	ASSEAGGGNTIY
TRBV4-1	TRBJ2-7	ASSQGQGDGNEQY
TRBV6-1	TRBJ1-2	ASRLGQGTNYGYT
TRBV5-6	TRBJ2-2	ASSLICRGTGELF
TRBV5-1	TRBJ2-1	ASSLGSLAGYNEQF
TRBV28	TRBJ2-2	ASSSHSSGMEELF
TRBV27	TRBJ2-3	ASSARTDTQY
TRBV19	TRBJ1-3	ASTRMRFSSGNTIY
TRBV6-1	TRBJ2-7	ASSVSTPRSYEQY
TRBV28	TRBJ1-3	ASSLWDSSPGNTIY
TRBV10-2	TRBJ2-7	ASSGGGWDPYEQY
TRBV7-6	TRBJ2-5	ASSLALGSTDTQY
TRBV9	TRBJ2-3	ASSSRDRVGDTQY
TRBV23-1	TRBJ2-5	ASSQTGQQETQY
TRBV7-2	TRBJ2-7	ASSLTGLLSYEQY
TRBV5-5	TRBJ1-2	ASSQGQLLNYGYT
TRBV4-3	TRBJ2-6	ASSQPQGSGANVLT
TRBV29-1	TRBJ2-2	SVQGNTGELF
TRBV5-1	TRBJ1-1	ASSLNRLNTEAF
TRBV4-3	TRBJ2-1	ASSRQGPAANEQF
TRBV5-1	TRBJ2-2	ASSSPAGDSGRTGELF
TRBV30	TRBJ1-5	AWSGDRGQGSQPQH
TRBV19	TRBJ2-5	ASSIIAGGQETQY
TRBV23-1	TRBJ1-3	ASGTKFVESGNTIY
TRBV11-3	TRBJ2-3	ASSLGGERETTDTQY
TRBV6-6	TRBJ1-4	ASSHRQGGEKLF
TRBV19	TRBJ2-7	ASSTPGLAYEQY
TRBV6-5	TRBJ2-1	ASRRDRSYNEQF
TRBV11-2	TRBJ1-1	ASSLSGSQGTEAF
TRBV27	TRBJ2-7	ASRTTGANSYEQY
TRBV5-3	TRBJ2-6	ARSLGQGALRANVLT
TRBV7-2	TRBJ2-7	ASSLGAGDLYEQY
TRBV30	TRBJ2-2	AWRGLAGVTGELF
TRBV28	TRBJ1-5	ASSLGQVWQPQH
TRBV5-4	TRBJ2-1	ASSSILAGDVNEQF
TRBV7-8	TRBJ2-5	ASSLGGGQETQY
TRBV19	TRBJ1-2	ASSIWPRNHNYGYT
TRBV30	TRBJ2-3	AWSGAADTQY
TRBV7-3	TRBJ2-5	ASSFYGAQETQY
TRBV5-6	TRBJ2-5	ASSSADRGRWQETQY
TRBV19	TRBJ2-1	ASRGLAGNEQF
TRBV7-2	TRBJ2-2	ASSRYGTSGYTGELF
TRBV7-3	TRBJ1-1	ASSLNGREVNTEAF
TRBV27	TRBJ1-4	ASSTRDRVNEKLF
TRBV5-4	TRBJ1-1	ASSFLGGTEAF
TRBV2	TRBJ2-5	ASSLTSGKETQY
TRBV7-9	TRBJ1-2	ASSLLEGAGGYT
TRBV5-4	TRBJ1-2	ASRLNWEKPGGYT
TRBV25-1	TRBJ2-1	ASSDGLGSRYNEQF